Each of the 18 T cell receptor beta chains below was sequenced from the same sample in a study of T cells in Graves' hyperthyroidism and ophthalmopathy. TCR beta CDR3 region amplification was performed from RNA transcripts. First-round RT-PCR of the TCR CDR3 relied on the HTBI primer set. Each CDR3 protein gets one entry after TCRdb re-called the multiplex PCR reads with MiXCR. The table shows approximately 500,000 distinct CDR3 sequences, with around 46% occurring only once. Sequencing was carried out using peripheral blood or thyroid tissue (not recorded which). The receptors shown here come from a woman aged 18-35 years with Graves' hyperthyroidism.

This clonotype was observed at least ten times. The CDR3 sequence: CASSLESGWELFF. The CDR3 region has the DNA TGTGCCAGCAGTTTAGAATCGGGGTGGGAGCTGTTTTTT. The chain has TRBV12-3 or TRBV12-4 and TRBJ2-2; TRBD2 might be the D (5 bases). CDR3 length equals 13 residues. The V gene lost 1 base and the J gene lost 9 bases, with 9 bases spanning the gap.

CDR3 bases: TGTGCCAGCAGCCCCGGGACTCTAGCGGGCCCTGAAGAGACCCAGTACTTC. Its protein product is CASSPGTLAGPEETQYF. The chain employs TRBV11-2 and TRBJ2-5; 8 positions agree with TRBD2. The CDR3 consists of 17 residues. With 5 bases clipped from V and 3 bases from J, the junction kept 14 bases outside the gene matches. CDR1 SGHAT and CDR2 FQNNGV come from the germline V gene. The variable domain in full, completed from reference TRBV11-2 and TRBJ2-5, reads EAGVAQSPRYKIIEKRQSVAFWCNPISGHATLYWYQQILGQGPKLLIQFQNNGVVDDSQLPKDRFSAERLKGVDSTLKIQPAKLEDSAVYLCASSPGTLAGPEETQYFGPGTRLLVL.

This clonotype was counted a single time. V gene TRBV25-1 combines with J gene TRBJ2-5, with 12 bases identical to TRBD2. CDR3 length: 16 residues. The germline V gene encodes CDR1 MGHDK and CDR2 SYGVNS. Trimming removed 3 bases from V and 0 bases from J; junction bases left unmatched: 2. The CDR3 reads CASSDRTSGNQETQYF. The CDR3, as DNA: TGTGCCAGCAGTGACCGGACTAGCGGGAACCAAGAGACCCAGTACTTC.

The gene calls are TRBV15 and TRBJ1-5; D perhaps matches TRBD1 (6 bases). The CDR3 contains 16 residues. V was pared by 3 bases and J by 4 bases, with 16 bases between. Germline assignment: CDR1 LNHNV and CDR2 YYDKDF (reference sequence). CDR3 loop: CATSSSTGLRNQPQHF. CDR3 in DNA: TGTGCCACCAGCAGCTCGACAGGCCTACGAAATCAGCCCCAGCATTTT.

A single count supports this clonotype. A much larger clone differs by one base, so this may be a read error. V usage is TRBV7-2 and J usage is TRBJ2-7; D possibly corresponds to TRBD1 (6 bases). Germline loops: CDR1 SGHTA, CDR2 FQGNSA. This CDR3 has 15 amino acids. The CDR3 nucleotides read TGCGCCAGCAGCCAAGTGAACAGGGAGCTGAACGAGCAGTACTTC. Translation gives CASSQVNRELNEQYF.

This sequence joins TRBV19 and TRBJ2-7, with D possibly matching TRBD1 (5 bases). V lost 5 bases and J 1 base, leaving 15 bases between the germline ends. CDR1 LNHDA and CDR2 SQIVND come from the germline V gene (reference sequence). This CDR3 spans 15 amino acids. CDR3 DNA: TGTGCCAGTAGTTCCCAGGGATTCGGGTCCTACGAGCAGTACTTC. This translates into CASSSQGFGSYEQYF. Full variable domain (remainder filled in from reference TRBV19 and TRBJ2-7): DGGITQSPKYLFRKEGQNVTLSCEQNLNHDAMYWYRQDPGQGLRLIYYSQIVNDFQKGDIAEGYSVSREKKESFPLTVTSAQKNPTAFYLCASSSQGFGSYEQYFGPGTRLTVT.

This clonotype was seen only a few times. This chain links TRBV30 with TRBJ2-7; D is unclear. Per the germline V gene, CDR1 is GTSNPN and CDR2 is SVGIG (reference sequence). With 7 bases removed from V and 4 bases from J, the gap between germline ends came to 20 bases. CDR3 size: 14 residues. CDR3 sequence reads: CASSPPGPSYEQYF. The CDR3 nucleotides read TGTGCCTCCTCACCCCCAGGACCCTCATACGAGCAGTACTTC.

This chain links TRBV2 with TRBJ1-1; a weak D match, TRBD1 (5 bases). Trimming took 6 bases from V and 5 from J, leaving 19 bases between them. From germline, CDR1 is SNHLY and CDR2 FYNNEI. The CDR3 totals 15 residues. The CDR3 DNA reads TGTGCCAGCAGCCCACAGGACCCCCTGAGAACTGAAGCTTTCTTT. Translating gives CASSPQDPLRTEAFF.

This clonotype was recorded at least ten times. V and J are TRBV5-6 and TRBJ1-1; no clear D gene. V lost 0 bases and J 3 bases, leaving 12 bases between the germline ends. Per germline, CDR1 SGHDT and CDR2 YYEEEE. CDR3 length: 15 amino acids. CDR3 in DNA: TGTGCCAGCAGCTTGGCTGCTGCAGCCTACACTGAAGCTTTCTTT. This codes for CASSLAAAAYTEAFF.

DNA of the CDR3: TGTGCCAGCAGCCCACTAACTAGCGGGAGCTACAATGAGCAGTTCTTC. It codes for CASSPLTSGSYNEQFF. V gene TRBV7-8 combines with J gene TRBJ2-1; TRBD2 aligns across 11 bases. The CDR3 is made up of 16 amino acids. The trim removed 5 bases at V and 3 bases at J, leaving 6 bases unmatched. Germline values: CDR1 SGHVS, CDR2 FQNEAQ.

This clonotype was observed a few times. The rearrangement joins TRBV29-1 to TRBJ1-4; D not certain. Deletions cut 3 bases from V and 4 bases from J, with 15 bases between. In germline, CDR1 is SQVTM, CDR2 ANQGSEA. The CDR3 length is 15 residues. CDR3: CSVEPLGRDNEKLFF. CDR3 coding DNA: TGCAGCGTTGAGCCCCTCGGTAGGGATAATGAAAAACTGTTTTTT.

Points on this clonotype: A much larger clone lies one base from this, so it may be a read error. V usage is TRBV6-5 and J usage is TRBJ2-7; 9 positions agree with TRBD2. The CDR3 is 14 amino acids. Germline CDR1 and CDR2: MNHEY and SVGAGI. The junction had 9 bases not matched to a gene; V was cut back by 8 bases and J by 4 bases. Here the CDR3 reads CASVPAGGWYEQYF. CDR3 bases: TGTGCCAGCGTACCAGCGGGAGGCTGGTACGAGCAGTACTTC.

This clonotype was counted ten times or more. V gene TRBV4-1 combines with J gene TRBJ2-7; no definite D call. V lost 0 bases and J 2 bases, leaving 5 bases between the germline ends. CDR1 and CDR2 (germline): MGHRA, YSYEKL. This CDR3 is 13 amino acids long. The CDR3 protein is CASSQEGTYEQYF. Here the CDR3 DNA reads TGCGCCAGCAGCCAAGAAGGGACCTACGAGCAGTACTTC.

The chain couples TRBV7-3 to TRBJ2-3, with D unresolved. In germline, CDR1 is SGHTA, CDR2 FQGTGA. The CDR3 length is 13 residues. V shed 5 bases and J shed 7 bases, with 13 bases lying between them. The CDR3 nucleotides read TGTGCCAGCAGCCTTTCAGGCAGGAATACGCAGTATTTT. Protein: CASSLSGRNTQYF.

The rearrangement uses TRBV20-1 and TRBJ2-2, with 10 bases that match TRBD1. CDR3 length: 16 amino acids. CDR1 and CDR2 from the germline V gene are DFQATT and SNEGSKA (reference sequence). V lost 0 bases and J lost 6; bases outside the gene matches: 7. This chain's CDR3 is CSAREDRGIGAGELFF. The CDR3, as DNA: TGCAGTGCTAGAGAGGACAGGGGGATAGGAGCCGGGGAGCTGTTTTTT.

Note on this clonotype: This may arise from a read error, as a much more abundant clone is one base away. The conserved phenylalanine or tryptophan normally closing the CDR3 is absent here, so this likely arose from a read error. The V gene is TRBV12-5, the J gene TRBJ1-3, with no clear D. The V gene lost 0 bases and the J gene lost 0 bases, with 12 bases spanning the gap. CDR1 and CDR2 from the germline V gene are LGHNT and FRNRAP. This CDR3 comprises 17 residues. CDR3 sequence: CASGLVVQPRSGNTIYI. CDR3 bases: TGTGCTAGTGGTTTGGTTGTACAACCGCGCTCTGGAAACACCATATATATT.

This clonotype was picked up many times. V and J are TRBV7-3 and TRBJ2-7; 8 nucleotides agree with TRBD2. CDR3 size: 15 residues. Trimming took 5 bases from V and 5 from J; bases not matched to a gene: 11. Germline V CDR1 and CDR2: SGHTA, FQGTGA. The CDR3 sequence is CASSLLVSGADEQYF. The CDR3 coding sequence is TGTGCCAGCAGCCTCCTTGTTAGCGGGGCCGACGAGCAGTACTTC.

The chain combines TRBV6-4 with TRBJ1-5, with D possibly matching TRBD1 (5 bases). The germline CDR1 and CDR2 sequences are MRHNA and SNTAGT. The CDR3 totals 16 residues. V shed 6 bases and J shed 1 base, with 16 bases lying between them. The CDR3: CASSPFGGGSNQPQHF. Here the CDR3 DNA reads TGTGCCAGCAGCCCGTTTGGGGGGGGAAGCAATCAGCCCCAGCATTTT.